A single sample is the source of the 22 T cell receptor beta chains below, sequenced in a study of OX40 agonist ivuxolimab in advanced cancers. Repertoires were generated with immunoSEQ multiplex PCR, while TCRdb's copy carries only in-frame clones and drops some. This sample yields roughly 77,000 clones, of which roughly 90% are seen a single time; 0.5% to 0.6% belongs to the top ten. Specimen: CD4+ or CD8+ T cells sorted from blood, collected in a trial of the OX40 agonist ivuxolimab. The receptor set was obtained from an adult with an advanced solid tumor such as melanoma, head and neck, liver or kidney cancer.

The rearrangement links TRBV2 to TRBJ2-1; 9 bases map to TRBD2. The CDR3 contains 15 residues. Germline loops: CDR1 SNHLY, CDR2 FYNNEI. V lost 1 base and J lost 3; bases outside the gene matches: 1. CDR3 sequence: CASSEGSGGYNEQFF. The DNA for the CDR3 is TGTGCCAGCAGTGAAGGTAGCGGGGGCTACAATGAGCAGTTCTTC.

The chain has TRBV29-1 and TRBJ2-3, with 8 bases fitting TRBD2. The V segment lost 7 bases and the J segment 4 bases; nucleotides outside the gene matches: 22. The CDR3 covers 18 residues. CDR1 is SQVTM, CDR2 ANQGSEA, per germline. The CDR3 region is CSAVSTGRSGSMPDTQYF. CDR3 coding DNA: TGCAGCGCTGTTAGTACAGGGAGGAGCGGGAGTATGCCAGATACGCAGTATTTT.

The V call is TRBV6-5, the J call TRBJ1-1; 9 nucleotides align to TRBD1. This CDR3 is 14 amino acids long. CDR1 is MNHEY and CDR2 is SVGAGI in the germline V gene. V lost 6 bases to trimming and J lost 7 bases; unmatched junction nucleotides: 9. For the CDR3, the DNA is TGTGCCAGCAGCCGACAGGGGGTGACTCTTGAAGCTTTCTTT. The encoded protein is CASSRQGVTLEAFF.

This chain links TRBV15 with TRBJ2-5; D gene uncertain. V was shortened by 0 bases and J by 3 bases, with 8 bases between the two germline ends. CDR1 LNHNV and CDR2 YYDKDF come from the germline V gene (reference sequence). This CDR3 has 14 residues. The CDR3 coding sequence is TGTGCCACCAGCAGAGATGTCGGAGAAGAGACCCAGTACTTC. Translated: CATSRDVGEETQYF.

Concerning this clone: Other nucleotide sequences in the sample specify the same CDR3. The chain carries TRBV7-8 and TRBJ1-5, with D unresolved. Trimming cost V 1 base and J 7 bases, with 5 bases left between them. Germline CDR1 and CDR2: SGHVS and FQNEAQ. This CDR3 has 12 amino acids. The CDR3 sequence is CASSLGSQPQHF. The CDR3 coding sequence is TGTGCCAGCAGCTTAGGTTCCCAGCCCCAGCATTTT.

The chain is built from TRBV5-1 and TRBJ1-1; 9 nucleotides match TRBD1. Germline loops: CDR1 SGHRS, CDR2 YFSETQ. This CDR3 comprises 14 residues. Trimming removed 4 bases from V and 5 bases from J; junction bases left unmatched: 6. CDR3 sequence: CASSLRDRVTEAFF. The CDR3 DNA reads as TGCGCCAGCAGCCTCCGGGACAGGGTAACTGAAGCTTTCTTT. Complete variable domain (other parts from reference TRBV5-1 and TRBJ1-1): KAGVTQTPRYLIKTRGQQVTLSCSPISGHRSVSWYQQTPGQGLQFLFEYFSETQRNKGNFPGRFSGRQFSNSRSEMNVSTLELGDSALYLCASSLRDRVTEAFFGQGTRLTVV.

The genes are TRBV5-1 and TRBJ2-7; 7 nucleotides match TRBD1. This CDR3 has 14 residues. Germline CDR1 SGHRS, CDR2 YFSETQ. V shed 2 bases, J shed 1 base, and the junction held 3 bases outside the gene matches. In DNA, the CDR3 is TGCGCCAGCAGCTTTCCGGGACAGTCCTACGAGCAGTACTTC. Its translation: CASSFPGQSYEQYF.

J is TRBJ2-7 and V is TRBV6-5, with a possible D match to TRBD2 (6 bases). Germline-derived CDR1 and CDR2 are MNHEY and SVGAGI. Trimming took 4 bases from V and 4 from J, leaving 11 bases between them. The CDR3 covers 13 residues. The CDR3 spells CASSSPGEYEQYF. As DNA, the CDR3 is TGTGCCAGCAGTTCGCCGGGAGAATACGAGCAGTACTTC.

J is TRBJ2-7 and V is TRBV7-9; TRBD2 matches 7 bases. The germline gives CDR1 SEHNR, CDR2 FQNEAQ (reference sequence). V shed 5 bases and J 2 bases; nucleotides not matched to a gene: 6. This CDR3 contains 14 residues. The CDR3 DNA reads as TGTGCCAGCAGCCTTAGCGGGCCCCCCTACGAGCAGTACTTC. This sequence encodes CASSLSGPPYEQYF. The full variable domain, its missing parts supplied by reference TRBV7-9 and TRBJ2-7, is DTGVSQNPRHKITKRGQNVTFRCDPISEHNRLYWYRQTLGQGPEFLTYFQNEAQLEKSRLLSDRFSAERPKGSFSTLEIQRTEQGDSAMYLCASSLSGPPYEQYFGPGTRLTVT.

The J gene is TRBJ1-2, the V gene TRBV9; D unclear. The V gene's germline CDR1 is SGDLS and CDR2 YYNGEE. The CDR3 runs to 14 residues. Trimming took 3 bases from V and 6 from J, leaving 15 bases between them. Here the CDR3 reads CASSAADARNGYTF. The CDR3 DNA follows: TGTGCCAGCAGCGCCGCGGACGCTAGGAATGGCTACACCTTC.

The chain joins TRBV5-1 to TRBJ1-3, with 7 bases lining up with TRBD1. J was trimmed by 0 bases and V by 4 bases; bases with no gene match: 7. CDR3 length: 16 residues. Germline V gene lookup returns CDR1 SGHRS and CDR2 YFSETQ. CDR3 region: CASSVGGQISGNTIYF. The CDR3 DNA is TGCGCCAGCAGCGTGGGGGGACAGATCTCTGGAAACACCATATATTTT. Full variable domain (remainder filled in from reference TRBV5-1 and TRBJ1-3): KAGVTQTPRYLIKTRGQQVTLSCSPISGHRSVSWYQQTPGQGLQFLFEYFSETQRNKGNFPGRFSGRQFSNSRSEMNVSTLELGDSALYLCASSVGGQISGNTIYFGEGSWLTVV.

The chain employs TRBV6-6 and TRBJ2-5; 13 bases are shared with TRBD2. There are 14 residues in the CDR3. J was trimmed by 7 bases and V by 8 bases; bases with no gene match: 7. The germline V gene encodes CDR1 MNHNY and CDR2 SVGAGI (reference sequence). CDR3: CASGGLAGFGTQYF. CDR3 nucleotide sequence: TGTGCCAGCGGGGGACTAGCGGGATTCGGGACCCAGTACTTC.

Here the CDR3 DNA reads TGTGCCAGCACCTACAGGGGTAATAATTCACCCCTCCACTTT. It is translated as CASTYRGNNSPLHF. The rearrangement links TRBV6-1 to TRBJ1-6, with TRBD1 identical over 7 bases. This CDR3 is 14 amino acids long. Looked up from germline, CDR1 is MNHNS and CDR2 is SASEGT. With V trimmed by 7 bases and J by 5 bases, 5 bases remained unmatched.

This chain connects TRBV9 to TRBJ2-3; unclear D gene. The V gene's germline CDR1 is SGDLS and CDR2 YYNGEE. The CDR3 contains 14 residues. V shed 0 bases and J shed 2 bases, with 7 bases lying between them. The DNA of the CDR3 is TGTGCCAGCAGCGTAGGCAGGTACACAGATACGCAGTATTTT. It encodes CASSVGRYTDTQYF.

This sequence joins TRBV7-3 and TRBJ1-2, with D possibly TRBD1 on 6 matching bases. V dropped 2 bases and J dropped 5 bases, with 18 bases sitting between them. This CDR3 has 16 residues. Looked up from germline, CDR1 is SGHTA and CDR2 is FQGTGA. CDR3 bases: TGTGCCAGCAGCTTAGGGCCACAGGGCAGGGATTATGGCTACACCTTC. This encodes CASSLGPQGRDYGYTF.

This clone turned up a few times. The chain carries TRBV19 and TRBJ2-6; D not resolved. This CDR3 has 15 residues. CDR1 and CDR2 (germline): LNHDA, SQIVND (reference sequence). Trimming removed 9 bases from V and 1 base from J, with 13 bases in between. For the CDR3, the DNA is TGTGCCAGCTTTGGACCGACATCTGGGGCCAACGTCCTGACTTTC. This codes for CASFGPTSGANVLTF.

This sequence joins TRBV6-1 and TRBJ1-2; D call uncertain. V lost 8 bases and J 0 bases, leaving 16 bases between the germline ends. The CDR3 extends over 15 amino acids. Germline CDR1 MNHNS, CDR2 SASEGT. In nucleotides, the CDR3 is TGTGCCAGCCTAGCGTACGGAGTAACTAACTATGGCTACACCTTC. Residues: CASLAYGVTNYGYTF.

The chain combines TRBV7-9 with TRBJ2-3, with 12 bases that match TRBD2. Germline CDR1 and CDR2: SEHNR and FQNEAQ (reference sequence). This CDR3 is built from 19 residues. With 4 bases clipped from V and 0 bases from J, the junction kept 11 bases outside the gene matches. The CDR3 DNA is TGTGCCAGCAGCTCCACTATACAACTAGCGGGAGGAAGCACAGATACGCAGTATTTT. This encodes CASSSTIQLAGGSTDTQYF.

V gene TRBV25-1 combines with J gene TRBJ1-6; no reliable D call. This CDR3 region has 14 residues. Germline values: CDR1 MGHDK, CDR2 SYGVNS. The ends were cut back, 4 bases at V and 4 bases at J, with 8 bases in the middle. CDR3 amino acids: CASSAVGYNSPLHF. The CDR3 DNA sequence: TGTGCCAGCAGTGCGGTCGGGTATAATTCACCCCTCCACTTT.

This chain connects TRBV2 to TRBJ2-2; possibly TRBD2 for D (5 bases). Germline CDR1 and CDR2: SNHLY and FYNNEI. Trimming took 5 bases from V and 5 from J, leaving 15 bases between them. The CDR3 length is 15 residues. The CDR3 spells CASSREAWETGELFF. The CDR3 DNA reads TGTGCCAGCAGTCGGGAAGCCTGGGAAACCGGGGAGCTGTTTTTT.

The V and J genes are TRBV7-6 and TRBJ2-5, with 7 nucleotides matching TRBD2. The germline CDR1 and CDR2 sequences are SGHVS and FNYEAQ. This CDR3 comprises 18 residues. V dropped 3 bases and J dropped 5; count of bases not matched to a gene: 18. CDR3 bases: TGTGCCAGCAGCTTTGGGGATAGCGGGCACCGACGAGGGGAGACCCAGTACTTC. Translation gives CASSFGDSGHRRGETQYF.

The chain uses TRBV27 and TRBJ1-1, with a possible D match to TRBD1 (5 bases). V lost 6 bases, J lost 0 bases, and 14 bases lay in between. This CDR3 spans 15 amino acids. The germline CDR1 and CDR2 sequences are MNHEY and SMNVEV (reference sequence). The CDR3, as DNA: TGTGCCAGCAGCCTAAGAGGGACTTTGAACACTGAAGCTTTCTTT. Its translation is CASSLRGTLNTEAFF.